A selection of T cell receptor beta chains follows, all from one sample in a study of CD8+ T cells in alopecia areata. TCRdb keeps only in-frame clones here, not all; method: immunoSEQ multiplex PCR. In the table there are 150,000 to 200,000 clones, roughly half of which are singletons. Specimen: CD8+ T cells sorted from blood, collected around week 52, from a patient treated with tofacitinib. The receptors were sampled from a human donor with alopecia areata. The CDR3 runs from the conserved cysteine through the conserved F or W. The D gene is left open where the match is weak. Some rows mark clone size as missing; the rest say once, few, many or name a class of expanded clone.

D,V,J,size,CDR3,DNA
NA,TRBV5-1,TRBJ1-1,NA,CASGQAQGRDTEAFF,TGCGCCAGCGGCCAGGCTCAGGGGAGGGACACTGAAGCTTTCTTT
TRBD2,TRBV6-5,TRBJ2-1,NA,CASSYSKSGANEQFF,TGTGCCAGCAGTTACTCGAAAAGCGGGGCTAATGAGCAGTTCTTC
NA,TRBV5-6,TRBJ1-1,few,CASSFAGNTEAFF,TGTGCCAGCAGCTTTGCGGGGAACACTGAAGCTTTCTTT
NA,TRBV9,TRBJ2-3,NA,CASSPRSDTQYF,TGTGCCAGCAGCCCCCGCTCAGATACGCAGTATTTT
NA,TRBV27,TRBJ2-3,NA,CASSLTGATDTQYF,TGTGCCAGCAGTTTAACGGGGGCCACAGATACGCAGTATTTT
NA,TRBV30,TRBJ1-3,few,CAWTTGLGNTIYF,TGTGCCTGGACTACCGGCCTGGGGAACACCATATATTTT
NA,TRBV2,TRBJ2-1,few,CASSETSWNEQFF,TGTGCCAGCAGTGAAACTAGTTGGAATGAGCAGTTCTTC
NA,TRBV21-1,TRBJ2-1,NA,CASSTQGRLNEQFF,TGTGCCAGCAGCACGCAGGGAAGATTGAATGAGCAGTTCTTC
NA,TRBV7-8,TRBJ2-5,NA,CASSLETGQSQETQYF,TGTGCCAGCAGCTTAGAAACAGGACAGAGCCAAGAGACCCAGTACTTC
TRBD2,TRBV7-9,TRBJ2-3,NA,CASSPGLAGAQDTQYF,TGTGCCAGCAGCCCCGGACTAGCGGGGGCTCAAGATACGCAGTATTTT
TRBD2,TRBV7-2,TRBJ2-7,NA,CASSHPPGLAGASYEQYF,TGTGCCAGCAGCCACCCCCCGGGACTAGCGGGGGCTTCCTACGAGCAGTACTTC
NA,TRBV30,TRBJ1-1,NA,CAWRERQGSTEAFF,TGTGCCTGGAGGGAAAGGCAGGGGTCCACTGAAGCTTTCTTT
TRBD1,TRBV7-2,TRBJ1-2,few,CASRSPGQGIGYTF,TGTGCCAGCAGATCGCCGGGACAGGGGATTGGCTACACCTTC
NA,TRBV27,TRBJ1-5,once,CASREGNQPQHF,TGTGCCAGCAGGGAAGGGAATCAGCCCCAGCATTTT
NA,TRBV6-5,TRBJ2-1,once,CASSYSLYNEQFF,TGTGCCAGCAGTTACAGCCTCTACAATGAGCAGTTCTTC
NA,TRBV5-4,TRBJ2-2,few,CASSPPPGRLQDGELFF,TGTGCCAGCAGCCCCCCGCCAGGGAGACTACAAGACGGGGAGCTGTTTTTT
NA,TRBV5-1,TRBJ2-3,NA,CASSLGQEPSTDTQYF,TGCGCCAGCAGCTTGGGGCAGGAGCCTAGCACAGATACGCAGTATTTT
NA,TRBV5-4,TRBJ1-1,NA,CASSYLSTEAFF,TGTGCCAGCAGCTATTTAAGCACTGAAGCTTTCTTT
NA,TRBV29-1,TRBJ2-5,NA,CSVDPRLGETQYF,TGCAGCGTTGACCCAAGATTAGGAGAGACCCAGTACTTC
NA,TRBV11-3,TRBJ2-1,NA,CASSFSPGVLNEQFF,TGTGCCAGCAGCTTTAGCCCAGGTGTTCTGAATGAGCAGTTCTTC
NA,TRBV6-5,TRBJ2-7,few,CASSYPGPGYEQYF,TGTGCCAGCAGTTATCCGGGGCCGGGCTACGAGCAGTACTTC
TRBD1,TRBV7-9,TRBJ1-1,few,CASSSLDRGAFF,TGTGCCAGCAGCTCCTTGGACAGGGGGGCTTTCTTT
NA,TRBV6-1,TRBJ2-2,NA,CASPENANTGELFF,TGTGCCAGCCCGGAGAACGCGAACACCGGGGAGCTGTTTTTT
NA,TRBV7-9,TRBJ1-2,NA,CASMDTVSSYGYTF,TGTGCCAGCATGGACACAGTTTCTAGCTATGGCTACACCTTC
NA,TRBV10-3,TRBJ2-7,once,CAIGADSSYEQYF,TGTGCCATCGGGGCGGACAGCTCCTACGAGCAGTACTTC
NA,TRBV15,TRBJ2-3,few,CATSPRTHTDTQYF,TGTGCCACCAGCCCCCGGACCCACACGGATACGCAGTATTTT
NA,TRBV2,TRBJ1-3,NA,CASSEGPGTSGNTIYF,TGTGCCAGCAGTGAAGGCCCGGGAACCTCTGGAAACACCATATATTTT
NA,TRBV10-3,TRBJ1-1,NA,CAISESEVMSTQDTEAFF,TGTGCCATCAGTGAGTCGGAGGTTATGTCGACCCAGGACACTGAAGCTTTCTTT
TRBD1,TRBV30,TRBJ2-7,few,CAWSGARDRGFEQYF,TGTGCCTGGAGTGGAGCGAGGGACAGGGGGTTCGAGCAGTACTTC
NA,TRBV13,TRBJ2-7,few,CASSFRGEQYF,TGTGCCAGCAGCTTCAGGGGCGAGCAGTACTTC
NA,TRBV6-5,TRBJ1-5,NA,CASSYSMYGDQPQHF,TGTGCCAGCAGTTACTCTATGTATGGGGATCAGCCCCAGCATTTT
NA,TRBV5-1,TRBJ2-5,NA,CASSARTTPGETQYF,TGCGCCAGCAGCGCCCGGACTACCCCGGGGGAGACCCAGTACTTC
NA,TRBV30,TRBJ2-7,few,CAWSVPVTEAYEQYF,TGTGCCTGGAGTGTACCAGTGACGGAGGCCTACGAGCAGTACTTC
TRBD1,TRBV5-5,TRBJ2-1,NA,CASRPTGTGSNEQFF,TGTGCCAGCAGGCCAACCGGGACAGGGTCCAATGAGCAGTTCTTC
TRBD1,TRBV6-5,TRBJ1-2,few,CASSYSGQGVNGYTF,TGTGCCAGCAGTTACTCCGGGCAGGGGGTAAATGGCTACACCTTC
TRBD2,TRBV18,TRBJ2-7,NA,CASSPGLAGMVEQYF,TGTGCCAGCTCACCCGGACTAGCGGGAATGGTCGAGCAGTACTTC
NA,TRBV2,TRBJ2-3,NA,CASSEQGPSTDTQYF,TGTGCCAGCAGTGAACAGGGACCCAGCACAGATACGCAGTATTTT
NA,TRBV6-5,TRBJ1-6,NA,CASSYARGGENSPLHF,TGTGCCAGCAGTTACGCCCGGGGCGGGGAAAATTCACCCCTCCACTTT
NA,TRBV5-6,TRBJ2-1,NA,CASMFSGYNEQFF,TGTGCCAGCATGTTTTCAGGATACAATGAGCAGTTCTTC
NA,TRBV10-3,TRBJ2-1,few,CAISDPTVSSYNEQFF,TGTGCCATCAGTGACCCGACGGTGAGCTCCTACAATGAGCAGTTCTTC
NA,TRBV9,TRBJ2-7,NA,CASSVGGPRDGEQYF,TGTGCCAGCAGCGTAGGGGGCCCCAGGGATGGGGAGCAGTACTTC
NA,TRBV23-1,TRBJ1-6,NA,CASTPTRSYNSPLHF,TGCGCCAGCACCCCGACACGCTCCTATAATTCACCCCTCCACTTT
NA,TRBV7-9,TRBJ2-5,NA,CASRPGVGETQYF,TGTGCCAGCAGGCCGGGGGTTGGCGAGACCCAGTACTTC
NA,TRBV5-1,TRBJ1-1,NA,CASSPFLGARGTEAFF,TGCGCCAGCAGCCCTTTCCTAGGGGCCAGAGGGACTGAAGCTTTCTTT
TRBD2,TRBV4-3,TRBJ2-7,NA,CASSQIREGFTYEQYF,TGCGCCAGCAGCCAGATTAGGGAGGGATTTACGTACGAGCAGTACTTC
NA,TRBV13,TRBJ1-1,once,CASSFGQNTEAFF,TGTGCCAGCAGCTTCGGACAGAACACTGAAGCTTTCTTT
NA,TRBV6-5,TRBJ2-1,NA,CASSYAKEGISEQFF,TGTGCCAGCAGTTACGCGAAGGAAGGAATAAGTGAGCAGTTCTTC
NA,TRBV7-8,TRBJ2-7,NA,CASSFGGFYEQYF,TGTGCCAGCAGCTTCGGCGGGTTCTACGAGCAGTACTTC
NA,TRBV5-6,TRBJ1-2,NA,CASSLAGANYGYTF,TGTGCCAGCAGCTTGGCCGGGGCTAACTATGGCTACACCTTC
NA,TRBV29-1,TRBJ2-1,NA,CSVEDWTAGEGYYEQFF,TGCAGCGTTGAAGATTGGACGGCAGGAGAGGGGTACTATGAGCAGTTCTTC
NA,TRBV9,TRBJ1-5,NA,CASSVGEDQPQHF,TGTGCCAGCAGCGTAGGTGAGGATCAGCCCCAGCATTTT
TRBD1,TRBV9,TRBJ1-2,NA,CASASGTGFYGYTF,TGTGCCAGCGCATCCGGGACAGGGTTTTATGGCTACACCTTC
TRBD1,TRBV29-1,TRBJ2-7,NA,CSVERDRGREQYF,TGCAGCGTGGAACGGGACAGGGGGCGGGAGCAGTACTTC
NA,TRBV5-8,TRBJ1-5,NA,CASSTSGGNQPQHF,TGTGCCAGCAGCACTTCGGGGGGCAATCAGCCCCAGCATTTT
NA,TRBV10-3,TRBJ2-7,NA,CAISDTDSAYEQYF,TGTGCCATCAGTGACACGGATAGCGCCTACGAGCAGTACTTC
TRBD1,TRBV6-5,TRBJ2-5,NA,CASREQGALETQYF,TGTGCCAGCAGGGAACAGGGGGCCCTAGAGACCCAGTACTTC
NA,TRBV5-6,TRBJ2-1,NA,CASSSDREGVNEQFF,TGTGCCAGCAGCTCGGACAGGGAGGGAGTCAATGAGCAGTTCTTC